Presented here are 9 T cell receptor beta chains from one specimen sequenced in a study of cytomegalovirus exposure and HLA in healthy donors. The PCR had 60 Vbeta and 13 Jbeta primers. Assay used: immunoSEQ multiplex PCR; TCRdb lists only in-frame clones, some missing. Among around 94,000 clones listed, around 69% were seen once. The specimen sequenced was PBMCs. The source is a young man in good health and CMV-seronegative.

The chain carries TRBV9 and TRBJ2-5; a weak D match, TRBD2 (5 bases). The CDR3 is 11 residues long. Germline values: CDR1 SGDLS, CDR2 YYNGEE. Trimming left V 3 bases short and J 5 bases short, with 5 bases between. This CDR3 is CASSGGETQYF. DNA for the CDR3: TGTGCCAGCAGCGGAGGGGAGACCCAGTACTTC. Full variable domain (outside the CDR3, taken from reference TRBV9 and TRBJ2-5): DSGVTQTPKHLITATGQRVTLRCSPRSGDLSVYWYQQSLDQGLQFLIQYYNGEERAKGNILERFSAQQFPDLHSELNLSSLELGDSALYFCASSGGETQYFGPGTRLLVL.

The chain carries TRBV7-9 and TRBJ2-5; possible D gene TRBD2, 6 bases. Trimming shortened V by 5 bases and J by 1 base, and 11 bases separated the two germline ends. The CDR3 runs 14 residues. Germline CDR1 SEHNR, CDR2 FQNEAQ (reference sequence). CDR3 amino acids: CASSLVGGQETQYF. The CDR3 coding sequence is TGTGCCAGCAGCCTCGTCGGGGGCCAAGAGACCCAGTACTTC.

This CDR3 is CAISWGQAGNTIYF. CDR3 nucleotide sequence: TGTGCCATATCTTGGGGACAGGCTGGAAACACCATATATTTT. The V and J genes are TRBV10-3 and TRBJ1-3; 8 bases align to TRBD1. The CDR3 spans 14 residues. Germline-derived CDR1 and CDR2 are ENHRY and SYGVKD. Trimming at V came to 9 bases and at J to 2 bases, leaving 6 bases not matched to a gene.

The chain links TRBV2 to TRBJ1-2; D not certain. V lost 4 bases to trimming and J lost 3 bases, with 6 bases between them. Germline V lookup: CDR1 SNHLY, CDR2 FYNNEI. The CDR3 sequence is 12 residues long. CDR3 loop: CASSGRDYGYTF. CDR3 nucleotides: TGTGCCAGCAGTGGCCGGGACTATGGCTACACCTTC.

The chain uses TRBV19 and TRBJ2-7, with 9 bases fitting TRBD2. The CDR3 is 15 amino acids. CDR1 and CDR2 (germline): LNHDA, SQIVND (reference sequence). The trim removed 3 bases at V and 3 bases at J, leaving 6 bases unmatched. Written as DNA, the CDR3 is TGTGCCAGTAGTATTGGTAGCGGGGGTCACTACGAGCAGTACTTC. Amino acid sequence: CASSIGSGGHYEQYF.

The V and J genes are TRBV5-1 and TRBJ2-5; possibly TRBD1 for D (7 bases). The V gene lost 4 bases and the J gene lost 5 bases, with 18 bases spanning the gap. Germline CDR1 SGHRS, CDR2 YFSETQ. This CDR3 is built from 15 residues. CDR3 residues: CASSLNRGGGETQYF. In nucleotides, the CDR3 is TGCGCCAGCAGCCTCAACAGGGGAGGAGGGGAGACCCAGTACTTC.

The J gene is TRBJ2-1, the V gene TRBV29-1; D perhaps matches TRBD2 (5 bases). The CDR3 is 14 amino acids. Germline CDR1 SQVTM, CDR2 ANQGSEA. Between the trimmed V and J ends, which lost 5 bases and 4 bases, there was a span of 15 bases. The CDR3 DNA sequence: TGCAGCGTTCGCCCGGGAAACCAATACAATGAGCAGTTCTTC. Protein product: CSVRPGNQYNEQFF.

This CDR3 reads CAISPGGAPGNTIYF. The CDR3 DNA follows: TGTGCCATCAGCCCAGGGGGTGCTCCTGGAAACACCATATATTTT. The V call is TRBV10-3, the J call TRBJ1-3, with 7 nucleotides matching TRBD1. The CDR3 sequence is 15 residues long. Germline V gene data show CDR1 as ENHRY and CDR2 as SYGVKD. Trimming took 6 bases from V and 2 from J; bases not matched to a gene: 7.

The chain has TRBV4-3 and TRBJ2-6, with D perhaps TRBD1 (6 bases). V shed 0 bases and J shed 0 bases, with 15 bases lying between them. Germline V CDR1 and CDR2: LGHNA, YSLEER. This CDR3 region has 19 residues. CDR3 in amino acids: CASSQDWTVSLSGANVLTF. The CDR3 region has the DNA TGCGCCAGCAGCCAAGATTGGACAGTTTCTCTCTCTGGGGCCAACGTCCTGACTTTC.